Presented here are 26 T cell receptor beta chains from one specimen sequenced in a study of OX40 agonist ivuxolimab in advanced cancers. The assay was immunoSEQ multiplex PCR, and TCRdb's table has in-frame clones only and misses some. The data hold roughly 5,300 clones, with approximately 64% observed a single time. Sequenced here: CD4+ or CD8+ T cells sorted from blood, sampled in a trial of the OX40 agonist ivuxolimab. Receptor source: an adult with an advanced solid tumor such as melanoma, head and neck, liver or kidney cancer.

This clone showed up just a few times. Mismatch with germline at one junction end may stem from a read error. The CDR3 region is CASSQDARVVKTEAFF. The CDR3 DNA is TGTGCCAGCAGCCAAGACGCCAGGGTGGTGAAGACTGAAGCTTTCTTT. The chain carries TRBV4-2 and TRBJ1-1; a possible D gene is TRBD1 (5 bases). Germline loops: CDR1 LGHNA, CDR2 YNFKEQ. The CDR3 sequence is 16 residues long.

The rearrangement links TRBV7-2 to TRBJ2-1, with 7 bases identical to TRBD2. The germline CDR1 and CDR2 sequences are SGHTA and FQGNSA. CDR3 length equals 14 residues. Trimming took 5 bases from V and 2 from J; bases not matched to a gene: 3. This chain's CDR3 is CASSGLAAYNEQFF. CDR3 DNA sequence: TGTGCCAGCAGCGGGCTAGCGGCCTACAATGAGCAGTTCTTC.

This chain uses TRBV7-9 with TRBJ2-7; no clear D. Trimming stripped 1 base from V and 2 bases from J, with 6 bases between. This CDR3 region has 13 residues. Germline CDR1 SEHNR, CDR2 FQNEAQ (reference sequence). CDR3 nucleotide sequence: TGTGCCAGCAGCTTAGAACGGACCTACGAGCAGTACTTC. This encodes CASSLERTYEQYF.

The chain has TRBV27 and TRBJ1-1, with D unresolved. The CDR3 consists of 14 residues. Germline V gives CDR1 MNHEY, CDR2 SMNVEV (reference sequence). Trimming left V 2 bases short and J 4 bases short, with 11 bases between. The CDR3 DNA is TGTGCCAGCAGTTTAACGGCGCGGGGCACTGAAGCTTTCTTT. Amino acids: CASSLTARGTEAFF.

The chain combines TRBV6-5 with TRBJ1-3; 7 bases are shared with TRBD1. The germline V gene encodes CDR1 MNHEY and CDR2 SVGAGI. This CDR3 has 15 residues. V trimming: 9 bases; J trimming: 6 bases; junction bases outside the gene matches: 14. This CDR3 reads CARHRGLSGKNTIYF. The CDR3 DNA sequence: TGTGCCAGACACAGGGGATTGAGTGGGAAAAACACCATATATTTT.

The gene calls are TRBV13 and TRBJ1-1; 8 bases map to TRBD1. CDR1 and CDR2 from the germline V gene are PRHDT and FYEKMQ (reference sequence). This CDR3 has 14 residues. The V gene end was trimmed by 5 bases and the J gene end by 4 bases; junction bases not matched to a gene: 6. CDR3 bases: TGTGCCAGCAGCACTTTACAGGGGGGCACTGAAGCTTTCTTT. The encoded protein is CASSTLQGGTEAFF.

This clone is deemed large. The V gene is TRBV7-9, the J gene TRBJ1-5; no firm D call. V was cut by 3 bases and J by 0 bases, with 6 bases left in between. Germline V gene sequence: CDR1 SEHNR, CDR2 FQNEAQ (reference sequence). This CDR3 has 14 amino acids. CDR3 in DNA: TGTGCCAGCAGCTTTACAAATAGCAATCAGCCCCAGCATTTT. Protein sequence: CASSFTNSNQPQHF.

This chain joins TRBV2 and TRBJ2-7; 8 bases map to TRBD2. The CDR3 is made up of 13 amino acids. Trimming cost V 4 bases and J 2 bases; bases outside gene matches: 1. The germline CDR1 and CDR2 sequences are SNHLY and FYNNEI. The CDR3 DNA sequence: TGTGCCAGCAGTGCGGGACTAGCCTACGAGCAGTACTTC. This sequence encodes CASSAGLAYEQYF.

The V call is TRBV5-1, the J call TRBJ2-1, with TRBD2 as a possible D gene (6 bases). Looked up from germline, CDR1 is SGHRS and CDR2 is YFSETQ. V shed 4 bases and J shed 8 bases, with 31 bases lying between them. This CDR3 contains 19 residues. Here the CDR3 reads CASSEGLLGASPFVDEQFF. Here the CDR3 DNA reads TGCGCCAGCAGCGAGGGACTCCTTGGGGCTAGCCCCTTTGTAGATGAGCAGTTCTTC.

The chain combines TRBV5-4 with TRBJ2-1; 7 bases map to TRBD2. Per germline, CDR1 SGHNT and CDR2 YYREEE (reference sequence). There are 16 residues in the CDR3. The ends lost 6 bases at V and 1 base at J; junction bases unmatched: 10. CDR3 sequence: CASNSRGRGSYNEQFF. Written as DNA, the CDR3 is TGTGCCAGCAACTCACGTGGGCGGGGGTCCTACAATGAGCAGTTCTTC.

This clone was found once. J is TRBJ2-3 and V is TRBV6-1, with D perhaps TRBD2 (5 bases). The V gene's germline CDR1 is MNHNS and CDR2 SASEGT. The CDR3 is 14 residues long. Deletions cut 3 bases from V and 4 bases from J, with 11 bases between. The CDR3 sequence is CASSDLRGADTQYF. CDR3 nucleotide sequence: TGTGCCAGCAGTGATCTACGGGGAGCAGATACGCAGTATTTT.

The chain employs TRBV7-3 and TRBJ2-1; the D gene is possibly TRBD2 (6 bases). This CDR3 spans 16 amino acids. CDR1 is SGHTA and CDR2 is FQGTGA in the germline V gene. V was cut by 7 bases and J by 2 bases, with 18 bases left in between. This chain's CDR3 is CASTRRGGDTYNEQFF. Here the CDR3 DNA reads TGTGCCAGCACCCGACGGGGCGGGGATACCTACAATGAGCAGTTCTTC.

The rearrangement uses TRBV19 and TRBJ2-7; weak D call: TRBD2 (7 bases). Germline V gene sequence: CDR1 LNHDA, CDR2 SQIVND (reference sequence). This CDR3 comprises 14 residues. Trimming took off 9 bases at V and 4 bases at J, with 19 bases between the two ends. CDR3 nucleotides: TGTGCCAGCAGATTTGGCGGGGGCTCTTACGAGCAGTACTTC. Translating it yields CASRFGGGSYEQYF.

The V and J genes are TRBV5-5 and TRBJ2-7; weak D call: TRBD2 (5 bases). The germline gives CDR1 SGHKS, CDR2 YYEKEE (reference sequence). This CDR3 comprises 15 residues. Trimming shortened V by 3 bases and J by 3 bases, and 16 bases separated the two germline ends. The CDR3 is CASSSLSGTLYEQYF. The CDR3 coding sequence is TGTGCCAGCAGCTCCTTGAGCGGAACCCTCTACGAGCAGTACTTC.

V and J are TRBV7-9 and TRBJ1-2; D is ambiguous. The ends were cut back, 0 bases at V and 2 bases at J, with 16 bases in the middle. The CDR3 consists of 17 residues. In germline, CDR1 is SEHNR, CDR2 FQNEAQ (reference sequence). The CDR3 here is CASSLANWGEANYGYTF. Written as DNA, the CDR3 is TGTGCCAGCAGCTTAGCTAACTGGGGTGAGGCGAACTATGGCTACACCTTC.

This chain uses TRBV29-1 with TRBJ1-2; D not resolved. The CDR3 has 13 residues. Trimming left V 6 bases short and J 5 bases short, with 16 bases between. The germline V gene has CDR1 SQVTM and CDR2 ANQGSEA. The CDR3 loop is CSVALPAVYGYTF. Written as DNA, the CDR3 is TGCAGCGTCGCCCTCCCGGCTGTTTATGGCTACACCTTC.

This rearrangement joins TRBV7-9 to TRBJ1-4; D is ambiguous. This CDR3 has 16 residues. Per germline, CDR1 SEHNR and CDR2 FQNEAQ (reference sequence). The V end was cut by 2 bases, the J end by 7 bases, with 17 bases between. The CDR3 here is CASSLWLRADGEKLFF. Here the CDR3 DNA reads TGTGCCAGCAGCTTATGGTTACGGGCGGACGGTGAAAAACTGTTTTTT.

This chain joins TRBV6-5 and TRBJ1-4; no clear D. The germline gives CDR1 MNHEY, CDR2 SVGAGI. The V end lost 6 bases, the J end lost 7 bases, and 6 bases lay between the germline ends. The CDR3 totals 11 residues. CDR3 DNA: TGTGCCAGCAGCGCACGTGAAAAACTGTTTTTT. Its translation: CASSAREKLFF.

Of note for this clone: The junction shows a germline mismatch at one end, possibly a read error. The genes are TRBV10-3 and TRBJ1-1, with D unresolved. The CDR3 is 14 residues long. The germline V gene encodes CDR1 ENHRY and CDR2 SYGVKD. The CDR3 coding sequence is TGTGCCAGCAGTGGAGGTACAAGGGCCACTGAAGCTTTCTTT. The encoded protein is CASSGGTRATEAFF.

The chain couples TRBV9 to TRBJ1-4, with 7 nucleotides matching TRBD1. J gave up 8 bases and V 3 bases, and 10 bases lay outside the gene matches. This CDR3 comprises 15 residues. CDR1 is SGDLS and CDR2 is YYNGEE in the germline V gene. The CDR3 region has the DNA TGTGCCAGCAGCGCACGAACCGGGACAGTAGAAAAACTGTTTTTT. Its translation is CASSARTGTVEKLFF. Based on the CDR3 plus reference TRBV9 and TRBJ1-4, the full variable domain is DSGVTQTPKHLITATGQRVTLRCSPRSGDLSVYWYQQSLDQGLQFLIQYYNGEERAKGNILERFSAQQFPDLHSELNLSSLELGDSALYFCASSARTGTVEKLFFGSGTQLSVL.

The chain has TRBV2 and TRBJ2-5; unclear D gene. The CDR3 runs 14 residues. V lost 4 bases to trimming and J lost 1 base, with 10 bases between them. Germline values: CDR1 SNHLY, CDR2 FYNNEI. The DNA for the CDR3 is TGTGCCAGCAGTGGGCGACGGGCCCAAGAGACCCAGTACTTC. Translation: CASSGRRAQETQYF.

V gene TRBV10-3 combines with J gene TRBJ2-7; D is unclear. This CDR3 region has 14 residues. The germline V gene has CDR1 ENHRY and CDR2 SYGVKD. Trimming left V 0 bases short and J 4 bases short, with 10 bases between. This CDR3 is CAISESDSSYEQYF. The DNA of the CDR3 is TGTGCCATCAGTGAGTCGGATAGCTCGTACGAGCAGTACTTC.

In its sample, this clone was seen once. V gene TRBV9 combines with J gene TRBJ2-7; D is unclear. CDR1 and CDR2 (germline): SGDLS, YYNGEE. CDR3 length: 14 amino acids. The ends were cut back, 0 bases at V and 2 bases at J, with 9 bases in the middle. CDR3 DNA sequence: TGTGCCAGCAGCGTAGGCGACGGAACCTACGAGCAGTACTTC. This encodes CASSVGDGTYEQYF.

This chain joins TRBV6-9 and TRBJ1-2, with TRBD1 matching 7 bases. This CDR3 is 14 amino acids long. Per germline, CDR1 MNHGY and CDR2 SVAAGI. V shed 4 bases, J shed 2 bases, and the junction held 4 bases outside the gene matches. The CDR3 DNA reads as TGTGCCAGCAGTTTAGGGGGACAGAACTATGGCTACACCTTC. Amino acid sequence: CASSLGGQNYGYTF.

CDR3 region: CASSTWDNNQPQHF. The CDR3, as DNA: TGTGCCAGCAGCACCTGGGACAACAATCAGCCCCAGCATTTT. The J gene is TRBJ1-5, the V gene TRBV9; maybe TRBD1 (6 bases). Trimming took off 4 bases at V and 3 bases at J, with 11 bases between the two ends. CDR1 and CDR2 from the germline V gene are SGDLS and YYNGEE. The length of the CDR3 is 14 residues.

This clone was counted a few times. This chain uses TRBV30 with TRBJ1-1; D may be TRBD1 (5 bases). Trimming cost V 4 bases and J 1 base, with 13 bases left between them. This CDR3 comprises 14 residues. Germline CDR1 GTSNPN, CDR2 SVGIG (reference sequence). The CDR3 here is CAWKAGIQNTEAFF. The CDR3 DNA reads TGTGCCTGGAAGGCAGGGATTCAGAACACTGAAGCTTTCTTT.